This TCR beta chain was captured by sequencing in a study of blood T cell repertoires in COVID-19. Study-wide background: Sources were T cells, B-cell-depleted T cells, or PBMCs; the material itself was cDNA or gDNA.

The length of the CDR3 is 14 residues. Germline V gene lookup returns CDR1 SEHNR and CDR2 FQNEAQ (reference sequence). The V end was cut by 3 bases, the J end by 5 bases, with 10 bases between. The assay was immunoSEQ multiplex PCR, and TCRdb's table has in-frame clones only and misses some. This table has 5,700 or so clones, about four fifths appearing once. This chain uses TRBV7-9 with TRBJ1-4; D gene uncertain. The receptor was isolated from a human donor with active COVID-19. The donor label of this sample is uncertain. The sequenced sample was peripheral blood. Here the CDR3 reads CASSLRHTNEKLFF. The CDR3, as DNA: TGTGCCAGCAGCTTGAGACACACAAATGAAAAACTGTTTTTT.